This record concerns one TCR beta chain sequence. This entry is derived from a study of control samples from healthy donors and cancer patients. The repertoire was sequenced with immunoSEQ multiplex PCR; TCRdb's copy has only in-frame clones and lacks some. The sample has some 140,000 clones; roughly 94% are singletons. Sequenced input: PBMCs. The sequence came from a man in his fifties or sixties with colorectal cancer.

The CDR3 sequence: CASSELDRKNTEAFF. The CDR3 DNA reads as TGTGCCAGCAGTGAGCTGGACAGGAAGAACACTGAAGCTTTCTTT. The chain carries TRBV25-1 and TRBJ1-1; 7 bases align to TRBD1. The V and J ends lost 3 bases and 1 base, in that order; junction bases with no gene match: 5. This CDR3 has 15 residues. In germline, CDR1 is MGHDK, CDR2 SYGVNS. Filled out from reference TRBV25-1 and TRBJ1-1, the complete variable domain reads EADIYQTPRYLVIGTGKKITLECSQTMGHDKMYWYQQDPGMELHLIHYSYGVNSTEKGDLSSESTVSRIRTEHFPLTLESARPSHTSQYLCASSELDRKNTEAFFGQGTRLTVV.